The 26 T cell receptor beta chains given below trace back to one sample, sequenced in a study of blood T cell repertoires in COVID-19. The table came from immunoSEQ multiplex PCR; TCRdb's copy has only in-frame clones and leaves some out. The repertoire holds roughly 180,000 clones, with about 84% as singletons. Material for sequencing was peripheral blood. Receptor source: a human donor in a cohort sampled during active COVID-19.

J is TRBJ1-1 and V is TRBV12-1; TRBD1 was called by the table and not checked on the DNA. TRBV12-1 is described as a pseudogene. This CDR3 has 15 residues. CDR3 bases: TGTGCCAGCAGCCGTCCAGGGGTGTTGAACACTGAAGCTTTCTTT. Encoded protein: CASSRPGVLNTEAFF.

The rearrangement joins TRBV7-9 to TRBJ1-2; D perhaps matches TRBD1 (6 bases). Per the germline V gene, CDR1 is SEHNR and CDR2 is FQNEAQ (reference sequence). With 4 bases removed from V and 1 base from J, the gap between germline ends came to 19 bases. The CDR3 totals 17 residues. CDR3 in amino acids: CASSYSRGGTVNYGYTF. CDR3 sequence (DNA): TGTGCCAGCAGCTACTCTAGAGGGGGTACCGTTAACTATGGCTACACCTTC.

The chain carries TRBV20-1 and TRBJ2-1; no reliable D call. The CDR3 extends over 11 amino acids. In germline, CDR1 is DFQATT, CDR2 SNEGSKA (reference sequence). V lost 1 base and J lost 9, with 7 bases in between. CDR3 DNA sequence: TGCAGTGCTAGAGGGGCTGGTGAGCAGTTCTTC. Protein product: CSARGAGEQFF.

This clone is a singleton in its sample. The CDR3 sequence is CAIVLGTAHNSPLHF. CDR3 in DNA: TGTGCCATAGTCTTAGGGACAGCTCATAATTCACCCCTCCACTTT. The chain is built from TRBV2 and TRBJ1-6; 7 bases fit TRBD1. Germline V gene data show CDR1 as SNHLY and CDR2 as FYNNEI. The CDR3 loop spans 15 amino acids. V lost 10 bases, J lost 5 bases, and 11 bases stayed unmatched. Full variable domain (remainder filled in from reference TRBV2 and TRBJ1-6): EPEVTQTPSHQVTQMGQEVILRCVPISNHLYFYWYRQILGQKVEFLVSFYNNEISEKSEIFDDQFSVERPDGSNFTLKIRSTKLEDSAMYFCAIVLGTAHNSPLHFGNGTRLTVT.

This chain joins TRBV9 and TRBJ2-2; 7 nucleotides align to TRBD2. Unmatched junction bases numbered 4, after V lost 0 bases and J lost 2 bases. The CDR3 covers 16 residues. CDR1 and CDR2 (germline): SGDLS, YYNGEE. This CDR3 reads CASSVGRGVNTGELFF. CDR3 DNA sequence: TGTGCCAGCAGCGTAGGACGGGGGGTCAACACCGGGGAGCTGTTTTTT.

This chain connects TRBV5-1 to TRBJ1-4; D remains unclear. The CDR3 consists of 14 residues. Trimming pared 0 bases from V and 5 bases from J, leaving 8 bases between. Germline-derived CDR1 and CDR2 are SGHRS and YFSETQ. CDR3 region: CASSLAGSNEKLFF. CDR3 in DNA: TGCGCCAGCAGCTTGGCCGGTTCAAATGAAAAACTGTTTTTT.

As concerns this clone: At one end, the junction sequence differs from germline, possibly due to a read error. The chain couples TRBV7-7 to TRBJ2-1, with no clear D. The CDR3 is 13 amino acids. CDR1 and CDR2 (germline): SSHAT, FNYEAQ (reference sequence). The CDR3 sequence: CASSLGTDNEQFF. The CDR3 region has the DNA TGTGCTAGCAGCTTAGGAACAGACAATGAGCAGTTCTTC.

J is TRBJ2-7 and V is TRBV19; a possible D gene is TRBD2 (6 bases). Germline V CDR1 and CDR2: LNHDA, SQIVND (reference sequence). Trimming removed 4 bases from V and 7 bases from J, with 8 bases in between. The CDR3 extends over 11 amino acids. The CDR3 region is CASSSGMEQYF. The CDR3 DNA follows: TGTGCCAGTAGTAGCGGGATGGAGCAGTACTTC.

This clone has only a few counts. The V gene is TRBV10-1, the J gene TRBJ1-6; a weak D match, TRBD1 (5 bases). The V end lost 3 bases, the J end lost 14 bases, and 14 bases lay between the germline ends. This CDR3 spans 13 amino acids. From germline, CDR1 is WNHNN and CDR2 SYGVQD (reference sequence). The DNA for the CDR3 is TGCGCCAGCAGTGAAACAGGCGGCTCGTCCCTCCACTTT. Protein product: CASSETGGSSLHF.

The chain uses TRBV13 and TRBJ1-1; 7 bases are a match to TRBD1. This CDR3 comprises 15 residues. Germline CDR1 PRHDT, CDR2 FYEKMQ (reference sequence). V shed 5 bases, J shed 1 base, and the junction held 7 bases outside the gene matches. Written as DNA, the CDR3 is TGTGCCAGCAGCCTTACACAGGGGAGGAACACTGAAGCTTTCTTT. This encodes CASSLTQGRNTEAFF.

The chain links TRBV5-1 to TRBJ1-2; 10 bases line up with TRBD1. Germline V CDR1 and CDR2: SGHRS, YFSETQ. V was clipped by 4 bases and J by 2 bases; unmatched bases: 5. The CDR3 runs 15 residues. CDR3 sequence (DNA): TGCGCCAGCAGCGAGACAGGGGGCCCCAACTATGGCTACACCTTC. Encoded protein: CASSETGGPNYGYTF.

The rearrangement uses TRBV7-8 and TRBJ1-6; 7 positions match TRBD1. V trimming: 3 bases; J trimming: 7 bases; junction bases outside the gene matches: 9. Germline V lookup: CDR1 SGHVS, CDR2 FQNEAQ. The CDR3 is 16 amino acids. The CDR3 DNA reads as TGTGCCAGCAGCTTCACAGGGGACCTATGGAATTCACCCCTCCACTTT. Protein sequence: CASSFTGDLWNSPLHF.

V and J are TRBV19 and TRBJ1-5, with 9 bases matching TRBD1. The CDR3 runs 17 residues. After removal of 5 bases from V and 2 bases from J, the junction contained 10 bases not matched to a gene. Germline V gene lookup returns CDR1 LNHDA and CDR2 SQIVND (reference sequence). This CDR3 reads CASSFTGGAGGNQPQHF. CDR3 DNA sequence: TGTGCCAGTAGTTTTACAGGGGGCGCCGGTGGCAATCAGCCCCAGCATTTT.

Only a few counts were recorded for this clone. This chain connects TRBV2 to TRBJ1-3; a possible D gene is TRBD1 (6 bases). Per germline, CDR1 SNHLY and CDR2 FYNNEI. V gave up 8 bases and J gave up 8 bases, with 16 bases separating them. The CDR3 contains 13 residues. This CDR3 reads CASGSQGRDTIYF. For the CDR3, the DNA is TGTGCCAGCGGGAGCCAGGGGCGGGACACCATATATTTT.

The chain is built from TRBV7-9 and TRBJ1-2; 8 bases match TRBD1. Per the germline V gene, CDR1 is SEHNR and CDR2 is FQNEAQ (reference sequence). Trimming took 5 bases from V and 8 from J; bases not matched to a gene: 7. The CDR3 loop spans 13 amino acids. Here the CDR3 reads CASSPDRDGGYTF. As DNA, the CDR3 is TGTGCCAGCAGCCCGGACAGGGACGGCGGCTACACCTTC.

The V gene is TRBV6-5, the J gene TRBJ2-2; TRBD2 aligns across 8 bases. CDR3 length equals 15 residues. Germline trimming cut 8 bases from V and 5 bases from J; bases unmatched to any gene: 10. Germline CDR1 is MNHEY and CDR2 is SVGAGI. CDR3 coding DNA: TGTGCCAGCGGGAGGGCGGGGGGACGTACCGGGGAGCTGTTTTTT. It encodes CASGRAGGRTGELFF.

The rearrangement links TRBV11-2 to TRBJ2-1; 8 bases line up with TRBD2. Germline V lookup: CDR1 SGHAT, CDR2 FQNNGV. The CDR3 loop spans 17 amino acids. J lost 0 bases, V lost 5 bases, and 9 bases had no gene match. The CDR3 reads CASSHLTSGSSYNEQFF. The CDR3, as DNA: TGTGCCAGCAGCCACCTTACTAGCGGAAGCTCCTACAATGAGCAGTTCTTC.

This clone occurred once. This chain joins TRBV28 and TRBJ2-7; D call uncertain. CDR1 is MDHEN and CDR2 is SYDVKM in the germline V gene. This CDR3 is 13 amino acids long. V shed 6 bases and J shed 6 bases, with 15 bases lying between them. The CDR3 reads CASRARDMLEQYF. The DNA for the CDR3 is TGTGCCAGCAGAGCCAGAGACATGCTCGAGCAGTACTTC.

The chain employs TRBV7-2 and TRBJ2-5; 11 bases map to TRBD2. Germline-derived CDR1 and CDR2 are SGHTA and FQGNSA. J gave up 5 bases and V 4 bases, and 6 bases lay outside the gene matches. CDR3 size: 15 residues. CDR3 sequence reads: CASSYSGGAVETQYF. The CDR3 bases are TGTGCCAGCAGCTATAGCGGGGGGGCCGTGGAGACCCAGTACTTC.

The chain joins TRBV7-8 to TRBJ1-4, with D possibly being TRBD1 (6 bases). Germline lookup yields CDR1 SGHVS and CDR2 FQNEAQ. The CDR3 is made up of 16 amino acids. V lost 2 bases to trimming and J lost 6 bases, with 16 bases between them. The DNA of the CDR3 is TGTGCCAGCAGCTTATCGGTGACAGGAGGTCATGAAAAACTGTTTTTT. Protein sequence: CASSLSVTGGHEKLFF.

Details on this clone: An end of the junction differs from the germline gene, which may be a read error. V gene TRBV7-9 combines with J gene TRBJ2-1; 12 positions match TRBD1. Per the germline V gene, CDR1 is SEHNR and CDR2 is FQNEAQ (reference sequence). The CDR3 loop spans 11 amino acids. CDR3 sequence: CASSLGDRGLF. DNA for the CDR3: TGTGCCAGCAGCTTAGGGGACAGGGGGCTCTTC. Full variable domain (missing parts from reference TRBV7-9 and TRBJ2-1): DTGVSQNPRHKITKRGQNVTFRCDPISEHNRLYWYRQTLGQGPEFLTYFQNEAQLEKSRLLSDRFSAERPKGSFSTLEIQRTEQGDSAMYLCASSLGDRGLFGPGTRLTVL.

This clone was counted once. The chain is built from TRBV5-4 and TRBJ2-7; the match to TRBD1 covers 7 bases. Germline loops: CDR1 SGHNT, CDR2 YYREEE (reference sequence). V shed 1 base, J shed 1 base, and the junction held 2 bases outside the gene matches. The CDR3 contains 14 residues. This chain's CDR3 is CASSLKGQSYEQYF. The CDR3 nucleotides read TGTGCCAGCAGCTTGAAGGGACAGTCCTACGAGCAGTACTTC. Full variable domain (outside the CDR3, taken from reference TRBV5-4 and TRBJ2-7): ETGVTQSPTHLIKTRGQQVTLRCSSQSGHNTVSWYQQALGQGPQFIFQYYREEENGRGNFPPRFSGLQFPNYSSELNVNALELDDSALYLCASSLKGQSYEQYFGPGTRLTVT.

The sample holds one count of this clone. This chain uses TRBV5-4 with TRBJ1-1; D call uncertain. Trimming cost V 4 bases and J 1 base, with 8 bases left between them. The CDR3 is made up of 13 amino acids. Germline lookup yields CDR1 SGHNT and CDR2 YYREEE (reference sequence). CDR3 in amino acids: CASSPLRNTEAFF. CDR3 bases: TGTGCCAGCAGCCCTTTGCGGAACACTGAAGCTTTCTTT.

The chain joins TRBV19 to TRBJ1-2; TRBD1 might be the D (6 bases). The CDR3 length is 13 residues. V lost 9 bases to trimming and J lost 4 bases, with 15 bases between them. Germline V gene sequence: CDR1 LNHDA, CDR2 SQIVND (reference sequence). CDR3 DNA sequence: TGTGCCAGCAGGGACACTAAGACCTATGGCTACACCTTC. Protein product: CASRDTKTYGYTF.

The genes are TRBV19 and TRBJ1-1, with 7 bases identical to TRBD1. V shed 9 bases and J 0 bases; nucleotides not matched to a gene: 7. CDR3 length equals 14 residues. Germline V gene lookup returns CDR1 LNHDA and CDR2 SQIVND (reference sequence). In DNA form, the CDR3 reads TGTGCCAGCAGGGACAGAGGGATGAACACTGAAGCTTTCTTT. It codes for CASRDRGMNTEAFF.

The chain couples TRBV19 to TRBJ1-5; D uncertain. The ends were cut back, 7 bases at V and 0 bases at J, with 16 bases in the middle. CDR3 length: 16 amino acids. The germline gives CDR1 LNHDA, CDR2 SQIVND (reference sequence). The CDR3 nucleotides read TGTGCCAGTACCCGGAGAAGGGAGATTAGCAATCAGCCCCAGCATTTT. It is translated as CASTRRREISNQPQHF.